This T cell receptor (beta chain) was sequenced for a study of human T cells and chemical hapten exposure. Each CDR3 protein gets one entry after TCRdb re-called the RACE reads with MiXCR. The sample shows approximately 95,000 distinct CDR3 sequences, about an eighth of them seen only once. Time point in this sample: patch test 2, 6 weeks after DPC sensitization. Treatment denoted: therapeutic diphenylcyclopropenone sensitization with weekly scalp DPC. This clonotype was seen more than once but under ten times. Germline V gives CDR1 SGHAT, CDR2 FQNNGV. This CDR3 is 16 amino acids long. Trimming left V 0 bases short and J 6 bases short, with 18 bases between.

This sequence joins TRBV11-2 and TRBJ2-7; possibly TRBD2 for D (6 bases). The sequence was obtained from a woman aged 40 to 50 with alopecia areata. Some clones in this sample may be carry-over from other donors' samples. The sequences come from whole blood, collected in connection with sensitization to the hapten diphenylcyclopropenone (DPC). The CDR3 is CASSLEVRRGRPEQYF. In nucleotides, the CDR3 is TGTGCCAGCAGCTTAGAAGTCCGCCGGGGGAGGCCCGAGCAGTACTTC. Together with reference TRBV11-2 and TRBJ2-7, the CDR3 gives the full variable domain: EAGVAQSPRYKIIEKRQSVAFWCNPISGHATLYWYQQILGQGPKLLIQFQNNGVVDDSQLPKDRFSAERLKGVDSTLKIQPAKLEDSAVYLCASSLEVRRGRPEQYFGPGTRLTVT.